The rows below give T cell receptor beta chains drawn from one sample of a study of tumor-infiltrating lymphocytes in primary liver carcinoma. TCRdb re-derived calls from the multiplex PCR reads in MiXCR, one entry per CDR3 protein. Of roughly 100,000 distinct CDR3 sequences detected, about two thirds appear once; the ten largest clones hold about 12%. Material: liver tumor tissue from sampling region 2. These receptors all stem from a woman aged 55-75 years with primary liver carcinoma and hepatitis B virus infection. The CDR3 runs from the conserved cysteine through the conserved F or W. Each record gives: J gene, D gene, clone size, V gene, CDR3 protein, CDR3 DNA. The D gene is left open where the match is weak. Size is stated for part of the rows, as once, few or many counts, or as a class when the clone is expanded.

>TRBJ2-5|-|-|TRBV6-6
CASSDRVGKETQYF
TGTGCCAGCAGCGATAGAGTGGGAAAAGAGACCCAGTACTTC
>TRBJ1-5|-|-|TRBV12-3/TRBV12-4
CASSPTTGSDQPQHF
TGTGCCAGCAGTCCGACGACGGGCTCCGATCAGCCCCAGCATTTT
>TRBJ2-7|-|once|TRBV10-2
CASSELGGMVYEHYF
TGCGCCAGCAGTGAGCTGGGCGGGATGGTCTACGAGCATTACTTC
>TRBJ2-7|TRBD2|many|TRBV30
CAWSVRGLAAYEQYF
TGTGCCTGGAGTGTACGTGGACTAGCGGCCTACGAGCAGTACTTC
>TRBJ1-2|-|many|TRBV10-3
CAISESGGVGGYTF
TGTGCCATCAGTGAGTCGGGAGGGGTAGGAGGCTACACCTTC
>TRBJ2-7|-|-|TRBV11-2
CVSSPPSWASDQYF
TGTGTCAGCAGCCCCCCTTCATGGGCTAGCGATCAGTACTTC
>TRBJ2-3|-|-|TRBV6-6
CASSYGHEPDTQYF
TGTGCCAGCAGTTATGGGCATGAGCCAGATACGCAGTATTTT
>TRBJ2-3|TRBD2|many|TRBV6-4
CASSESSGSSTDTQYF
TGTGCCAGCAGTGAGTCTAGCGGGTCTAGCACAGATACGCAGTATTTT
>TRBJ2-1|TRBD2|-|TRBV30
CAWRGTSRRGGDYNEQFF
TGTGCCTGGAGGGGGACTAGCAGGAGAGGGGGGGATTACAATGAGCAGTTCTTC
>TRBJ2-3|TRBD1|-|TRBV11-2
CANSSDRSSTVTQYF
TGTGCCAACAGCTCGGACAGGTCCAGCACAGTTACGCAGTATTTT
>TRBJ2-7|TRBD2|many|TRBV6-5
CASSPRGDEQYF
TGTGCCAGCAGTCCCCGGGGGGATGAGCAGTACTTC
>TRBJ2-5|-|-|TRBV11-2
CASSLFSACGFQETQYF
TGTGCAAGCAGCTTATTTTCAGCCTGTGGTTTCCAAGAGACCCAATACTTC
>TRBJ2-1|TRBD2|-|TRBV6-5
CAGRRWGGDEQFF
TGTGCCGGCAGACGGTGGGGAGGGGATGAGCAGTTCTTC
>TRBJ2-7|TRBD2|-|TRBV29-1
CSVDLSGGPREQYF
TGCAGCGTTGATTTATCGGGAGGGCCGAGAGAGCAGTACTTC
>TRBJ2-5|-|-|TRBV6-6
CGSTASEARETQYF
TGTGGCAGCACCGCCAGTGAAGCCAGAGAGACCCAGTACTTT
>TRBJ2-2|TRBD2|-|TRBV4-2
CASSQEVAGGPHAGELFF
TGCGCCAGCAGCCAAGAGGTAGCGGGAGGGCCTCACGCCGGGGAGCTGTTTTTT
>TRBJ1-6|TRBD1|-|TRBV4-1
CPGSQGVTGDNSPLHF
TGCCCCGGCAGCCAAGGGGTGACAGGGGATAATTCACCCCTCCACTTT
>TRBJ2-5|-|-|TRBV5-1
CASSLAIQGEIQYF
TGCGCCAGCAGCTTGGCTATACAGGGAGAGATCCAGTACTTC
>TRBJ2-1|-|-|TRBV6-2/TRBV6-3
CATFPGMGDSYNEQFF
TGTGCCACCTTTCCTGGAATGGGAGACTCCTACAATGAGCAGTTCTTC
>TRBJ2-1|TRBD2|-|TRBV5-4
CTSSLSTIAGGKGNVQFF
TGTACCAGCAGCCTCAGTACCATAGCGGGAGGTAAGGGGAATGTGCAGTTCTTC
>TRBJ1-4|TRBD1|few|TRBV20-1
CSARGQGGWLATNEKLFF
TGCAGTGCTAGAGGACAGGGAGGGTGGCTTGCAACTAATGAAAAACTGTTTTTT
>TRBJ2-2|TRBD2|many|TRBV6-5
CASRGLAPNTGELFF
TGTGCCAGCAGAGGACTAGCTCCGAACACCGGGGAGCTGTTTTTT
>TRBJ2-1|-|once|TRBV11-2
CASSLKSGNEQLF
TGTGCCAGCAGCTTAAAAAGTGGTAACGAGCAGCTCTTC
>TRBJ2-7|-|medium-sized|TRBV11-3
CASSLVGTPSYEQYF
TGTGCCAGCAGCTTAGTCGGGACACCATCCTACGAGCAGTACTTC
>TRBJ2-7|-|-|TRBV11-3
CSSSPGRGGNYEQYF
TGCTCCAGCAGCCCCGGGAGAGGGGGCAACTACGAGCAGTACTTC
>TRBJ1-5|-|once|TRBV12-3/TRBV12-4
CARSLALGGSAHHF
TGTGCTAGGAGTTTAGCGCTCGGGGGGTCAGCCCATCATTTT
>TRBJ2-2|-|-|TRBV11-2
CASSPCSGGSEELFF
TGTGCCAGCAGCCCCTGTTCTGGGGGCTCCGAGGAGCTGTTTTTC
>TRBJ2-7|-|-|TRBV29-1
CSLEFSYEQYF
TGCAGCCTTGAATTCTCCTACGAGCAGTACTTC
>TRBJ2-2|-|-|TRBV7-9
CASSVSVLNTGELFF
TGTGCCAGCAGCGTCAGTGTACTAAACACCGGGGAGCTGTTTTTT
>TRBJ1-2|TRBD1|medium-sized|TRBV11-2
CASSLEPGGYGYTF
TGTGCCAGCAGCTTAGAACCAGGGGGCTATGGCTACACCTTC
>TRBJ2-7|-|-|TRBV12-3/TRBV12-4
CASSPTPPALGDYEQYF
TGTGCCAGCAGTCCGACTCCCCCGGCTCTGGGGGACTACGAGCAGTACTTC
>TRBJ1-1|-|many|TRBV6-5
CASSYSLRGGATFF
TGTGCCAGCAGTTACAGCCTCAGGGGTGGGGCGACTTTCTTT
>TRBJ2-1|TRBD2|few|TRBV6-4
CASSESSGRANEQFF
TGTGCCAGCAGTGAATCCAGCGGGAGGGCTAATGAGCAGTTCTTC
>TRBJ1-2|TRBD1|-|TRBV29-1
CSVWTGSNGYTF
TGCAGTGTGTGGACAGGGAGTAATGGCTACACCTTC
>TRBJ2-3|-|-|TRBV7-9
CASSVTSSPTSTDTRYF
TGTGCCAGCAGCGTAACTAGCAGTCCCACTAGCACAGATACGCGGTATTTT
>TRBJ2-2|-|-|TRBV12-3/TRBV12-4
CVSTEDRRTGELFF
TGTGTCAGTACAGAGGACCGTAGAACCGGGGAGCTGTTTTTT
>TRBJ2-1|-|-|TRBV28
CASSSLGITYSYNEQFF
TGTGCCAGCAGTTCACTTGGCATCACCTACTCCTACAATGAGCAGTTCTTC
>TRBJ2-1|TRBD2|-|TRBV5-6
CQQPPGGASVLNEQFF
TGCCAGCAGCCCCCGGGGGGGGCATCTGTTCTCAATGAGCAGTTCTTC
>TRBJ1-6|-|-|TRBV19
CASSTQRTSNSPLHF
TGTGCCAGTAGTACTCAAAGGACGAGTAATTCACCCCTCCACTTT
>TRBJ2-3|-|once|TRBV29-1
CSVDDGGTDMQYF
TGCAGCGTTGACGATGGAGGCACAGATATGCAGTATTTT